Presented here are 17 T cell receptor beta chains from one specimen sequenced in a study of blood T cell repertoires in COVID-19. Using immunoSEQ multiplex PCR, the repertoire was profiled, and TCRdb retains in-frame clones only, with some absent. This sample yields 200,000 to 250,000 clones, of which around 90% are seen a single time; 0.82% belongs to the top ten. The sequenced sample was peripheral blood. Source of these receptors: a man aged 60-69 years with COVID-19, enrolled during active disease.

The chain has TRBV24-1 and TRBJ2-1, with D perhaps TRBD2 (6 bases). The V gene lost 3 bases and the J gene lost 6 bases, with 14 bases spanning the gap. The CDR3 consists of 15 residues. The V gene's germline CDR1 is KGHDR and CDR2 SFDVKD. The CDR3 protein is CATSDPGTGGNEQFF. DNA of the CDR3: TGTGCCACCAGTGATCCCGGGACTGGAGGCAATGAGCAGTTCTTC.

This chain uses TRBV9 with TRBJ2-1; TRBD2 is a possible D gene (7 bases). Germline CDR1 reads SGDLS; CDR2 reads YYNGEE. The CDR3 consists of 15 residues. V was cut by 0 bases and J by 4 bases, with 11 bases left in between. In DNA, the CDR3 is TGTGCCAGCAGCGTAGAGGGGGGGAGTTACAATGAGCAGTTCTTC. As protein: CASSVEGGSYNEQFF.

This chain joins TRBV3-1 (or the pseudogene TRBV3-2) and TRBJ2-2, with D perhaps TRBD1 (6 bases). Trimming left V 5 bases short and J 3 bases short, with 13 bases between. The CDR3 runs to 15 residues. Germline V CDR1 and CDR2: LGHDT, YNNKEL (reference sequence). CDR3 coding DNA: TGTGCCAGCAGCAACAGGGATTCGGACACCGGGGAGCTGTTTTTT. Translating it yields CASSNRDSDTGELFF.

The CDR3 DNA sequence: TGTGCCAGCAGTTTAGTTACAGGGGGCCCGATCGGGAATGAGCAGTTCTTC. It yields the protein CASSLVTGGPIGNEQFF. The J gene is TRBJ2-1, the V gene TRBV28; TRBD1 agrees at 9 bases. V gave up 2 bases and J gave up 7 bases; unmatched junction bases: 12. Germline CDR1 reads MDHEN; CDR2 reads SYDVKM. CDR3 length equals 17 residues.

The V call is TRBV6-5, the J call TRBJ2-7, with 7 bases fitting TRBD1. Losses at the gene ends were 5 bases for V and 3 bases for J; bases not matched to a gene: 4. The CDR3 contains 13 residues. Germline CDR1 is MNHEY and CDR2 is SVGAGI. DNA for the CDR3: TGTGCCAGCAGTAAGAGACAGGGCTACGAGCAGTACTTC. Protein: CASSKRQGYEQYF.

V is TRBV11-2 and J is TRBJ1-2; TRBD1 is a possible D gene (6 bases). The CDR3 loop spans 16 amino acids. CDR1 SGHAT and CDR2 FQNNGV come from the germline V gene. V lost 4 bases and J lost 7, with 22 bases in between. The CDR3 sequence: CASSSIRAPGEGGYTF. CDR3 coding DNA: TGTGCCAGCAGCTCGATCAGAGCCCCAGGGGAGGGTGGCTACACCTTC.

V gene TRBV7-8 combines with J gene TRBJ2-7; weak D call: TRBD2 (5 bases). CDR3 length: 15 residues. In germline, CDR1 is SGHVS, CDR2 FQNEAQ. V shed 3 bases and J shed 2 bases, with 14 bases lying between them. The CDR3 DNA reads as TGTGCCAGCAGCTTCTCGGGGTTCGGCCCCTACGAGCAGTACTTC. Translated, it gives CASSFSGFGPYEQYF.

V usage is TRBV5-8 and J usage is TRBJ2-7; 7 bases are shared with TRBD2. Germline V gene lookup returns CDR1 SGHTS and CDR2 YDEGEE. V lost 6 bases to trimming and J lost 4 bases; unmatched junction nucleotides: 10. CDR3 length: 14 residues. In nucleotides, the CDR3 is TGTGCCAGCACTAACGCGCAGGGAGGGTACGAGCAGTACTTC. It codes for CASTNAQGGYEQYF.

The sample holds one count of this clone. The rearrangement joins TRBV10-3 to TRBJ2-1; 8 bases line up with TRBD2. The germline CDR1 and CDR2 sequences are ENHRY and SYGVKD. With V trimmed by 0 bases and J by 2 bases, 3 bases remained unmatched. The length of the CDR3 is 16 residues. The CDR3 DNA follows: TGTGCCATCAGTGAGTCGGGCGGGGGGCCCTACAATGAGCAGTTCTTC. Amino acid sequence: CAISESGGGPYNEQFF.

The chain is built from TRBV7-8 and TRBJ2-7; 8 nucleotides match TRBD2. Germline CDR1 reads SGHVS; CDR2 reads FQNEAQ. Trimming cost V 6 bases and J 6 bases; bases outside gene matches: 10. The CDR3 sequence is 14 residues long. The CDR3 DNA reads as TGTGCCAGCAGGGGAAGCGGGAGAGGTGGCGAGCAGTACTTC. It specifies CASRGSGRGGEQYF.

This chain connects TRBV2 to TRBJ1-6, with 7 bases fitting TRBD1. V trimming: 4 bases; J trimming: 6 bases; junction bases outside the gene matches: 6. Germline V gene data show CDR1 as SNHLY and CDR2 as FYNNEI. The CDR3 contains 15 residues. The CDR3 region is CASSGQGVGNSPLHF. CDR3 bases: TGTGCCAGCAGTGGACAGGGTGTAGGTAATTCACCCCTCCACTTT.

The chain joins TRBV2 to TRBJ1-5; TRBD1 matches at 8 bases. CDR3 length: 17 residues. Losses at the gene ends were 3 bases for V and 0 bases for J; bases not matched to a gene: 7. The germline V gene has CDR1 SNHLY and CDR2 FYNNEI. The chain's CDR3 is CASSDDRGIFSNQPQHF. The CDR3 DNA reads as TGTGCCAGCAGTGATGACAGGGGAATTTTTAGCAATCAGCCCCAGCATTTT.

This clone was counted a few times. V and J are TRBV10-3 and TRBJ2-3; TRBD2 matches 11 bases. The junction had 9 bases not matched to a gene; V was cut back by 4 bases and J by 3 bases. The CDR3 consists of 17 residues. The germline gives CDR1 ENHRY, CDR2 SYGVKD. CDR3 protein: CAISATSGGLGTDTQYF. The DNA of the CDR3 is TGTGCCATCAGTGCAACTAGCGGGGGCCTCGGGACAGATACGCAGTATTTT.

The genes are TRBV7-8 and TRBJ2-7; 10 nucleotides align to TRBD2. J lost 4 bases, V lost 1 base, and 4 bases had no gene match. Germline CDR1 reads SGHVS; CDR2 reads FQNEAQ. The CDR3 sequence is 15 residues long. The CDR3 coding sequence is TGTGCCAGCAGCTTAGAAGCGGGGGGGTTTTACGAGCAGTACTTC. Translated, it gives CASSLEAGGFYEQYF.

The gene calls are TRBV27 and TRBJ2-2, with 9 positions matching TRBD1. The CDR3 runs 14 residues. Germline CDR1 MNHEY, CDR2 SMNVEV (reference sequence). V gave up 5 bases and J gave up 6 bases; unmatched junction bases: 4. The CDR3 sequence is CASSLQGASGELFF. CDR3 bases: TGTGCCAGCAGTCTACAGGGGGCGTCCGGGGAGCTGTTTTTT.

The V call is TRBV5-1, the J call TRBJ1-1, with D tentatively TRBD1 (6 bases). The CDR3 length is 15 residues. Germline V gives CDR1 SGHRS, CDR2 YFSETQ. V lost 7 bases, J lost 4 bases, and 20 bases lay in between. CDR3 sequence: CASSAEGGGGTEAFF. DNA for the CDR3: TGCGCCAGCTCTGCCGAGGGAGGGGGAGGCACTGAAGCTTTCTTT. Complete variable domain (other parts from reference TRBV5-1 and TRBJ1-1): KAGVTQTPRYLIKTRGQQVTLSCSPISGHRSVSWYQQTPGQGLQFLFEYFSETQRNKGNFPGRFSGRQFSNSRSEMNVSTLELGDSALYLCASSAEGGGGTEAFFGQGTRLTVV.

The genes are TRBV6-5 and TRBJ1-3; no clear D. The CDR3 has 15 amino acids. The V gene's germline CDR1 is MNHEY and CDR2 SVGAGI. Trimming removed 2 bases from V and 4 bases from J, with 12 bases in between. The CDR3 is CASSYRDIRGNTIYF. The CDR3 bases are TGTGCCAGCAGTTACCGCGACATCCGGGGAAACACCATATATTTT.